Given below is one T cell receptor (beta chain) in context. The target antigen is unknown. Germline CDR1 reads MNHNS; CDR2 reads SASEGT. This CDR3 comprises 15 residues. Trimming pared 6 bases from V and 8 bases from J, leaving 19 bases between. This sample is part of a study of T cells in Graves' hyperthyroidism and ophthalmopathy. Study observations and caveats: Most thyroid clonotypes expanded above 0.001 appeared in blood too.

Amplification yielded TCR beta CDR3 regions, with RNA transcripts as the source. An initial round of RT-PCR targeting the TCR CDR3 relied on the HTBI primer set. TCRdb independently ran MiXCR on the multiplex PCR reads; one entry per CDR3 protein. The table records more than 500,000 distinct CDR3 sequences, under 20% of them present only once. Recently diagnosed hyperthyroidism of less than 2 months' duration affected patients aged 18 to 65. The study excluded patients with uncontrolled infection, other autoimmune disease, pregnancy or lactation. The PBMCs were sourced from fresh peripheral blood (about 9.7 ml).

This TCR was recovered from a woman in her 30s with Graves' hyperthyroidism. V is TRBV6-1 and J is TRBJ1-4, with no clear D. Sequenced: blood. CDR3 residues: CASSPWVAPGEKLFF. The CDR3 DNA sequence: TGTGCCAGCAGCCCATGGGTAGCGCCGGGGGAAAAACTGTTTTTT.